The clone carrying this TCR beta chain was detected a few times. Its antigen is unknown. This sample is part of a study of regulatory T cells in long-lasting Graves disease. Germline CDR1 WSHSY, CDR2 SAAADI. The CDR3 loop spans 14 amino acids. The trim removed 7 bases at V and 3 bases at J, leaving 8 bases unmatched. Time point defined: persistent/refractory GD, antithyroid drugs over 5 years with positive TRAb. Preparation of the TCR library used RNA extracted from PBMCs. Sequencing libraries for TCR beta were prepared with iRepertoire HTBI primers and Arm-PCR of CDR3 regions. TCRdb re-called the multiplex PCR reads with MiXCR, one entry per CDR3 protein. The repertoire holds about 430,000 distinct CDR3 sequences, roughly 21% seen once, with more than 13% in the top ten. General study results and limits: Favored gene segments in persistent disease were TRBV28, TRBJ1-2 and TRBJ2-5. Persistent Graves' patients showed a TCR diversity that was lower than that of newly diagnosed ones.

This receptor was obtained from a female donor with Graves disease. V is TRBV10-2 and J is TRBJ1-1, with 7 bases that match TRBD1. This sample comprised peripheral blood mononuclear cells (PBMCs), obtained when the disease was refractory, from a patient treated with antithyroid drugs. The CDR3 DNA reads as TGCGCCAGCAACCCCAGGGGGGGGGACACTGAAGCTTTCTTT. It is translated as CASNPRGGDTEAFF.